This TCR beta chain was observed in a study of cytomegalovirus exposure and HLA in healthy donors. Overall study results and limits: The authors later found most CMV-associated TCR beta chains appeared HLA-restricted.

CDR3 size: 19 residues. CDR1 and CDR2 from the germline V gene are PRHDT and FYEKMQ (reference sequence). The junction had 20 bases not matched to a gene; V was cut back by 4 bases and J by 4 bases. Concerning this clone itself: What it binds is unknown.

Primers included in the PCR were 60 Vbeta and 13 Jbeta primers. The protocol was immunoSEQ multiplex PCR, while the TCRdb copy is restricted to in-frame clones and leaves out a portion. The repertoire consists of approximately 180,000 clones, with around 84% occurring once and the leading ten covering approximately 1.5%. This TCR was recovered from a woman under 30 in good health and CMV-seronegative. The chain combines TRBV13 with TRBJ2-3; 7 nucleotides line up with TRBD2. The sample was PBMCs. For the CDR3, the DNA is TGTGCCAGCAGCTCCTCTAGGGGCGGGAGTTTCGTGGGTTCAGATACGCAGTATTTT. Translated: CASSSSRGGSFVGSDTQYF. The full variable domain, rest sourced from reference TRBV13 and TRBJ2-3, is AAGVIQSPRHLIKEKRETATLKCYPIPRHDTVYWYQQGPGQDPQFLISFYEKMQSDKGSIPDRFSAQQFSDYHSELNMSSLELGDSALYFCASSSSRGGSFVGSDTQYFGPGTRLTVL.